This record covers a single T cell receptor beta chain. This sample is drawn from a study of blood T cell repertoires in COVID-19. Study-wide context: PBMCs, B-cell-depleted T cells, or T cells were the source of the cDNA or gDNA that made up the material.

Profiled with immunoSEQ multiplex PCR; TCRdb holds only in-frame clones, not every one. The table shows approximately 400,000 clones, with 70% to 90% occurring only once. This sequence was found in a woman between 50 and 59 years old with COVID-19, enrolled during active disease. What was sequenced was peripheral blood.

CDR3 amino acids: CASSQESGGVSQPQHF. DNA of the CDR3: TGCGCCAGCAGCCAAGAATCAGGGGGCGTTAGTCAGCCCCAGCATTTT. The chain employs TRBV4-1 and TRBJ1-5; 8 bases match TRBD1. Looked up from germline, CDR1 is MGHRA and CDR2 is YSYEKL. The CDR3 extends over 16 amino acids. The trim removed 0 bases at V and 6 bases at J, leaving 7 bases unmatched.